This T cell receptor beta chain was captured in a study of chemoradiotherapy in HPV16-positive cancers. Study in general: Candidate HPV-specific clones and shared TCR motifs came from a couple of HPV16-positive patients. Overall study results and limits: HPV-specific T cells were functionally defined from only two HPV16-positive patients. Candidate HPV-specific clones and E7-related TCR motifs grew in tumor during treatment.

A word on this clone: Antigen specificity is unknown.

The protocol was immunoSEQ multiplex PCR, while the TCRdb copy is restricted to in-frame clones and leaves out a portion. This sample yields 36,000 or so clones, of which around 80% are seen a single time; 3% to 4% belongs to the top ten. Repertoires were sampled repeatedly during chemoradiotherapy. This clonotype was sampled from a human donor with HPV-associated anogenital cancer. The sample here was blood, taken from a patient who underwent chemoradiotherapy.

In DNA form, the CDR3 reads TGTGCCAGCAGTGGATGGGGACAGGGGTACAATCAGCCCCAGCATTTT. Its translation: CASSGWGQGYNQPQHF. The chain employs TRBV6-1 and TRBJ1-5; 10 bases match TRBD1. After removal of 4 bases from V and 3 bases from J, the junction contained 6 bases not matched to a gene. There are 16 residues in the CDR3. The V gene's germline CDR1 is MNHNS and CDR2 SASEGT.